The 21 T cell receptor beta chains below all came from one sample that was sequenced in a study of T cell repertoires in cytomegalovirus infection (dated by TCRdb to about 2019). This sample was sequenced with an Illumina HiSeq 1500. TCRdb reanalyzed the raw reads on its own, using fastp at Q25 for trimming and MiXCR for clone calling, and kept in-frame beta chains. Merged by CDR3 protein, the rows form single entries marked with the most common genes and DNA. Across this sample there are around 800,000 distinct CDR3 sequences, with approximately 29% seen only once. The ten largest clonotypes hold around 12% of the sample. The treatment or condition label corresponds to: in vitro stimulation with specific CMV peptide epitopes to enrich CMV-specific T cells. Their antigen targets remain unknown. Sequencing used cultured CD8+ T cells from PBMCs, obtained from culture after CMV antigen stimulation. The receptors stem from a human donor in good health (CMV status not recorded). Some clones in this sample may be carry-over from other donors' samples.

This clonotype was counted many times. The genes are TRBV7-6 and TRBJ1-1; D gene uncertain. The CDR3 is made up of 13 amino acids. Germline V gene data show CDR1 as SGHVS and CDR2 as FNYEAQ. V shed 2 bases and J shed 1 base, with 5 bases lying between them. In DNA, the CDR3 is TGTGCCAGCAGCTTAAACGGGAACACTGAAGCTTTCTTT. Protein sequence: CASSLNGNTEAFF.

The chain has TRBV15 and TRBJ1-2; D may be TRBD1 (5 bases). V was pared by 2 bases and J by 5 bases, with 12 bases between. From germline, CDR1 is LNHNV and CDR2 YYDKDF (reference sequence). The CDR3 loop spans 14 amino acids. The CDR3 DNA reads TGTGCCACCAGCAGAATGGGGCAGGGTTATGGCTACACCTTC. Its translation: CATSRMGQGYGYTF.

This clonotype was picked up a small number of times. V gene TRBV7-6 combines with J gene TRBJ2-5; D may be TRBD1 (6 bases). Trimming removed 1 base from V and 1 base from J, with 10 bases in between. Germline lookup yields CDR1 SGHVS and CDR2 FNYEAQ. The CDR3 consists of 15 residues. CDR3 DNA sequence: TGTGCCAGCAGCTTAGGACAGGTTAGCCAAGAGACCCAGTACTTC. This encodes CASSLGQVSQETQYF.

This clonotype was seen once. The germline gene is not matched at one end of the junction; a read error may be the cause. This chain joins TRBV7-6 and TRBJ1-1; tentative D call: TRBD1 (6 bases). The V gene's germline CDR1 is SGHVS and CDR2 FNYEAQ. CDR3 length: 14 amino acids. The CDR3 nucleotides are TGTGCTAGCAGCTTAGTGAGGGGGTACACTGAAGCTTTCTTT. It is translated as CASSLVRGYTEAFF. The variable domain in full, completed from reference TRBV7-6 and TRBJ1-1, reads GAGVSQSPRYKVTKRGQDVALRCDPISGHVSLYWYRQALGQGPEFLTYFNYEAQQDKSGLPNDRFSAERPEGSISTLTIQRTEQRDSAMYRCASSLVRGYTEAFFGQGTRLTVV.

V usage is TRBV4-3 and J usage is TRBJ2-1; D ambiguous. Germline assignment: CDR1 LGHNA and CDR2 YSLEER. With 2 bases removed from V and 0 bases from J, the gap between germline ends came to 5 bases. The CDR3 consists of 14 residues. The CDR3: CASSQFSSYNEQFF. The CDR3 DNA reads TGCGCCAGCAGCCAATTTAGCTCCTACAATGAGCAGTTCTTC.

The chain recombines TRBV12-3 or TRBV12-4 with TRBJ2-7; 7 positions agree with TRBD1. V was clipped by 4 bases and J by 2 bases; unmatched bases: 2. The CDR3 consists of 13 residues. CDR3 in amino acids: CASSWGQPYEQYF. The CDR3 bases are TGTGCCAGCAGTTGGGGACAGCCCTACGAGCAGTACTTC.

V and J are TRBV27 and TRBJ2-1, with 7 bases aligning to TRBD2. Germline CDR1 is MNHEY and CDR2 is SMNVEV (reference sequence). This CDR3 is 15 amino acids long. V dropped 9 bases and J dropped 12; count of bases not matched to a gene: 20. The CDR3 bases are TGTGCCAGTAATAAAGGGGACTATGTTCGGGGGAGGCAGTTCTTC. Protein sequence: CASNKGDYVRGRQFF.

Here the CDR3 DNA reads TGTGCCAGCAGCTTTGCAGGGGGCGCAAGGAACACTGAAGCTTTCTTT. It specifies CASSFAGGARNTEAFF. V gene TRBV7-6 combines with J gene TRBJ1-1; TRBD1 aligns across 8 bases. This CDR3 contains 16 residues. V lost 3 bases and J lost 1; bases outside the gene matches: 7. Germline V gene sequence: CDR1 SGHVS, CDR2 FNYEAQ.

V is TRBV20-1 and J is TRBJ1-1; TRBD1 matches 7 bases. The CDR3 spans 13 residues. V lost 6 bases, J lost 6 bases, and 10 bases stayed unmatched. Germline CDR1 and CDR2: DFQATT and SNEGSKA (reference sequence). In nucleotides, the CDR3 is TGCAGTGCGAGGGACAGAGTGATGCCTGAAGCTTTCTTT. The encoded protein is CSARDRVMPEAFF.

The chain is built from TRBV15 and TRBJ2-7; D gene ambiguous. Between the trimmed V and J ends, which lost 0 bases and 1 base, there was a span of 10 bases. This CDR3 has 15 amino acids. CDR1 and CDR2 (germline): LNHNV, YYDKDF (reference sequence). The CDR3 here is CATSRDLSDSYEQYF. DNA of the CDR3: TGTGCCACCAGCAGAGATCTCTCGGATTCCTACGAGCAGTACTTC.

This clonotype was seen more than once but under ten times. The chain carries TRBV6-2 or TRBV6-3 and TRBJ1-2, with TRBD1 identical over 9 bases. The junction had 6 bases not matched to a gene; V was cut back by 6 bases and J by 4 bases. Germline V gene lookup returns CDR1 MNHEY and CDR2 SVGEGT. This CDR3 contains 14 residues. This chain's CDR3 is CASRGQGYSYGYTF. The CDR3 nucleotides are TGTGCCAGCAGAGGACAGGGGTACTCCTATGGCTACACCTTC.

CDR3 in amino acids: CASSLTYVGQFNQPQHF. CDR3 nucleotide sequence: TGTGCCAGCAGCTTAACCTACGTGGGACAGTTCAATCAGCCCCAGCATTTT. V is TRBV7-8 and J is TRBJ1-5; TRBD1 agrees at 7 bases. Germline CDR1 is SGHVS and CDR2 is FQNEAQ. V lost 2 bases and J lost 3; bases outside the gene matches: 10. This CDR3 has 17 amino acids.

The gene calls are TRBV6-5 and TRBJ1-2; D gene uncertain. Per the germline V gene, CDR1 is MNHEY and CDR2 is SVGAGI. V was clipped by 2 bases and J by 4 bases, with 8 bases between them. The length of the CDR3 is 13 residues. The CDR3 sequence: CASSYGESYGYTF. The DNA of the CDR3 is TGTGCCAGCAGTTACGGGGAGTCCTATGGCTACACCTTC.

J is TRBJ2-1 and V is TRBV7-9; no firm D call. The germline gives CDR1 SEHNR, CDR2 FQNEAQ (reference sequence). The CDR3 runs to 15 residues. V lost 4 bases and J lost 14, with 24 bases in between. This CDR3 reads CASSSVGGDPSWEFF. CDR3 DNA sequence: TGTGCCAGCAGCTCTGTCGGTGGGGATCCCTCCTGGGAGTTCTTC.

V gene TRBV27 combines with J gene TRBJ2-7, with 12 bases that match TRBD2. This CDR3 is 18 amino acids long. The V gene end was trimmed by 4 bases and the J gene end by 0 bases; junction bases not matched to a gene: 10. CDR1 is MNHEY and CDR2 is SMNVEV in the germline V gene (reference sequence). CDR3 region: CASSSLTSGGPNSYEQYF. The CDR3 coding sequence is TGTGCCAGCAGTTCTTTGACTAGCGGGGGCCCTAACTCCTACGAGCAGTACTTC.

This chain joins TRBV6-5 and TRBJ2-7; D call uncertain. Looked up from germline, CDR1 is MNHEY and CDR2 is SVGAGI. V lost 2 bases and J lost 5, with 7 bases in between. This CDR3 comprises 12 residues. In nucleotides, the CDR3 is TGTGCCAGCAGTTACAGCACCCACGAGCAGTACGTC. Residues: CASSYSTHEQYV.

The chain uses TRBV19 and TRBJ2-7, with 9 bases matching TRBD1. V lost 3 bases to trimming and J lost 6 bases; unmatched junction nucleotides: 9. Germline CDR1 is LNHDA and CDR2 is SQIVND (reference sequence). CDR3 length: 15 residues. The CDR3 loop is CASSMTGQGFSEQYF. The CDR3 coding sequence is TGTGCCAGTAGTATGACCGGACAGGGGTTCAGCGAGCAGTACTTC.

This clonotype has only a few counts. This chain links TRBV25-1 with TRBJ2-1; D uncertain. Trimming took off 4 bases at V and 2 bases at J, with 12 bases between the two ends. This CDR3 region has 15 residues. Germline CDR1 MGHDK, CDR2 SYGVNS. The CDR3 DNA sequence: TGTGCCAGCAGTGCTGACCCAGCCCCCTACAATGAGCAGTTCTTC. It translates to CASSADPAPYNEQFF.

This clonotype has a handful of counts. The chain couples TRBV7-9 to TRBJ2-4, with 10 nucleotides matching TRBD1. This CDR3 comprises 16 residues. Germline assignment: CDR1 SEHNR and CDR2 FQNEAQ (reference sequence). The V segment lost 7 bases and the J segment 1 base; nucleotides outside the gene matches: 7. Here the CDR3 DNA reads TGTGCCAGCACCCAGACAGGGGGCTTGGCCAAAAACATTCAGTACTTC. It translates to CASTQTGGLAKNIQYF.

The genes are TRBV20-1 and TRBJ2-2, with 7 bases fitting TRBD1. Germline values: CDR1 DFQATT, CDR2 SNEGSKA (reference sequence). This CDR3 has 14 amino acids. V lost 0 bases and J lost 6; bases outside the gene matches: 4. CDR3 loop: CSAREDRDAGELFF. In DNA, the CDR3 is TGCAGTGCTAGAGAAGACAGGGATGCCGGGGAGCTGTTTTTT.

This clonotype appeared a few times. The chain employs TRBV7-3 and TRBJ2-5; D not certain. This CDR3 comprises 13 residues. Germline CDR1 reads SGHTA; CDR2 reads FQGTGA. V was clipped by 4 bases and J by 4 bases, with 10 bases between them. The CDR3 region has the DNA TGTGCCAGCAGCTCAGCGCCCTCAGAGACCCAGTACTTC. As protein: CASSSAPSETQYF.